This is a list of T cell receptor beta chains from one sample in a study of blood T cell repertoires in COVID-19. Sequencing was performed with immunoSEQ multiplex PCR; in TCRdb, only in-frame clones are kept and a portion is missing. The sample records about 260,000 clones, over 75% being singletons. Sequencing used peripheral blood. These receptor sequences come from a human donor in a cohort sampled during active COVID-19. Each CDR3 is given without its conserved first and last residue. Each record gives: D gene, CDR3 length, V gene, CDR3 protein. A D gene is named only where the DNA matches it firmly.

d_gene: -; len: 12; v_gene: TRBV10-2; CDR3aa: ASTEEVSHSPLH
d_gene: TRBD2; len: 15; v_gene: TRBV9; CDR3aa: ASSVVPETSGNNEQF
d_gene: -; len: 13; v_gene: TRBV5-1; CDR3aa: ASSLSGGSTGELF
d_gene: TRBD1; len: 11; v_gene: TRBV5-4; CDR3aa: ASSSPGTDEAF
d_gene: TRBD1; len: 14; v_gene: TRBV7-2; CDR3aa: ASSSPRDRVVETQY
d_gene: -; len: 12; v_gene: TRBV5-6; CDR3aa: ASSYDRAKNIQY
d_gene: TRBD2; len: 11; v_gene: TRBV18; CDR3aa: ASSPASGGEQY
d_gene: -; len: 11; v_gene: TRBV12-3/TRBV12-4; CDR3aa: ASSLKPVSRYT
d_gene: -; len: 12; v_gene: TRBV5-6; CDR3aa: ASSLWTASEKLF
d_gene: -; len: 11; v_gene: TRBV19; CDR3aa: ATYGSVNYGYT
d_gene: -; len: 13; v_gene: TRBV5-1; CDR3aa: ASSRGAGAGETQY
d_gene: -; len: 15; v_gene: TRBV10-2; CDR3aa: ASSEYPSGWSYNEQF
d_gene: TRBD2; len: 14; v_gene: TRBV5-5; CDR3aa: ASSFGASGSQETQY
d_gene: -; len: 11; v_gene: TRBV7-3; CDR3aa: ASSLGRQETQY
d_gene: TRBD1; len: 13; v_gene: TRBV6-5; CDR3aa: ASSPGTASTDTQY
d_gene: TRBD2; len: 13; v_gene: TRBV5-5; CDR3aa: ASSFGLAGYNEQF
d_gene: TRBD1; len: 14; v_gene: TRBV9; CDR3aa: ASSVLGQGRGNTIY
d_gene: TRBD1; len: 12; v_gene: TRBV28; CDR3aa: ASVTGGLGGEAF
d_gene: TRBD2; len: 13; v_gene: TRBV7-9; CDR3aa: ASSKIAGVEDEQF
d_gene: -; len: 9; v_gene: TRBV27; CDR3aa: ASGLTYEQY
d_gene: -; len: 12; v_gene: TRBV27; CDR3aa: ASSTKPMNYGYT
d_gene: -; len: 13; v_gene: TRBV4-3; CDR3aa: ASSHTRGGTPEAF
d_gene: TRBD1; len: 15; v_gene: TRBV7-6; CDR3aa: ASSSQTGTAYQETQY
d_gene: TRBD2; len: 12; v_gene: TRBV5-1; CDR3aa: ASSAGTSSNTQY
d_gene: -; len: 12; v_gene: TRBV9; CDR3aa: ASSVAISTDTQY
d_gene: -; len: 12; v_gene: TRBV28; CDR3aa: ASRAGARGEKLF
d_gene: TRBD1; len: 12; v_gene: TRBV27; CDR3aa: ASSQDRGQLEQY
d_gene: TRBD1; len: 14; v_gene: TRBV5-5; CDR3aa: ASSLTGTGSSYEQY
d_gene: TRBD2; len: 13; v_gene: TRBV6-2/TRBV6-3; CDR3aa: ASSYSRTSWGELF
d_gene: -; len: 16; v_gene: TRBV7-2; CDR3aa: ASSLAIRGESSYNEQF
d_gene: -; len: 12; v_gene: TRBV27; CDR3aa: ASSRPGQNTEAF
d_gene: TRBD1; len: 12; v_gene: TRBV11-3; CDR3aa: ASSSGQGQETQY
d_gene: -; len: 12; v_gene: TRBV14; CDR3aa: ASSQQGRNSPLH
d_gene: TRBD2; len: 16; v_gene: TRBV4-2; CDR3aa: ASSQGGAAGGTYNEQF
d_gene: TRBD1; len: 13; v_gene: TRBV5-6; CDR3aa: ASSLPGQGVETQY
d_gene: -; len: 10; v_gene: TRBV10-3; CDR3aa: AISGVRGEQY
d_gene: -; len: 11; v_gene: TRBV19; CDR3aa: ASKRAPTNEQF
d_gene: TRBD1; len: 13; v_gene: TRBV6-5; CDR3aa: ASMGNRGSYNEQF
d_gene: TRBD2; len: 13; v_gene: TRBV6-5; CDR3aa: ASSYFTSGGNEQF
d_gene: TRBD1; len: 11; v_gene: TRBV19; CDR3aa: ASTEIGGGGYT
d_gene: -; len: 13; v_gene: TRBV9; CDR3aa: ASSPGPTATETQY
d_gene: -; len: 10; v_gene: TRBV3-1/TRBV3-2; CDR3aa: ASSSISYEQY
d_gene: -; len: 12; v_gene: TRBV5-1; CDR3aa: ASSFQGLGDGYT
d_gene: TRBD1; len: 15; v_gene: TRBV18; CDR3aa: ASSPPGTAATNEKLF
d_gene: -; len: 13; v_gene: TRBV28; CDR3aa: ASSPGTLLTDTQY